The 26 T cell receptor beta chains below come from one sample, sequenced in a study of T cells in Graves' hyperthyroidism and ophthalmopathy (dated by TCRdb to about 2019). Library creation used multiplex PCR. TCRdb lists the instrument as Illumina HiSeq 2000. TCR beta CDR3 regions were amplified from RNA transcripts. The TCR CDR3 was subjected to a first round of RT-PCR using the HTBI primer set and the Qiagen OneStep RT-PCR kit. TCRdb trimmed the raw reads at Q25, called clones with MiXCR and kept productive beta chains. Rows with one shared CDR3 protein collapse into an entry with the most common genes and DNA. This sample holds approximately 600,000 distinct CDR3 sequences; roughly 15% were observed only once. Around 4.5% of the sample is in the top ten clones. The material sequenced was blood. The receptors come from a middle-aged woman with Graves' ophthalmopathy.

This clonotype was recorded at least ten times. The CDR3 DNA sequence: TGTGCCAGCAGAATCGATAAAAGGACAGGGAACACTGAAGCTTTCTTT. Translated, it gives CASRIDKRTGNTEAFF. The V gene is TRBV2, the J gene TRBJ1-1; 7 bases match TRBD1. The germline gives CDR1 SNHLY, CDR2 FYNNEI. CDR3 length equals 16 residues. After removal of 6 bases from V and 1 base from J, the junction contained 11 bases not matched to a gene.

This clonotype showed up many times. The V and J genes are TRBV12-3 or TRBV12-4 and TRBJ1-2; D gene ambiguous. This CDR3 spans 13 amino acids. Trimming cost V 3 bases and J 4 bases, with 9 bases left between them. CDR3 DNA sequence: TGTGCCAGCAGTTTGAACCGGGCCTATGGCTACACCTTC. This translates into CASSLNRAYGYTF.

This chain links TRBV5-1 with TRBJ1-6; D gene unclear. The V end lost 4 bases, the J end lost 5 bases, and 10 bases lay between the germline ends. Germline V gives CDR1 SGHRS, CDR2 YFSETQ. The CDR3 consists of 14 residues. Written as DNA, the CDR3 is TGCGCCAGCAGCCCCGGACCGGATAATTCACCCCTCCACTTT. It yields the protein CASSPGPDNSPLHF. The variable domain in full, completed from reference TRBV5-1 and TRBJ1-6, reads KAGVTQTPRYLIKTRGQQVTLSCSPISGHRSVSWYQQTPGQGLQFLFEYFSETQRNKGNFPGRFSGRQFSNSRSEMNVSTLELGDSALYLCASSPGPDNSPLHFGNGTRLTVT.

This clonotype was picked up many times. The gene calls are TRBV2 and TRBJ2-2; weak D call: TRBD2 (6 bases). Trimming cost V 7 bases and J 7 bases, with 13 bases left between them. The CDR3 has 13 residues. CDR1 is SNHLY, CDR2 FYNNEI, per germline. In DNA, the CDR3 is TGTGCCAGCATGCCAGGGAGGAACGGGGAGCTGTTTTTT. Its translation is CASMPGRNGELFF.

This clonotype was picked up many times. The chain employs TRBV12-5 and TRBJ2-7; D possibly corresponds to TRBD1 (6 bases). Trimming pared 4 bases from V and 3 bases from J, leaving 10 bases between. CDR1 is LGHNT, CDR2 FRNRAP, per germline. This CDR3 comprises 13 residues. CDR3 in DNA: TGTGCTAGTGGTTATGGGGGCCTCTACGAGCAGTACTTC. As protein: CASGYGGLYEQYF.

The CDR3 region is CASSPLGPGAYEQYF. The CDR3 DNA reads TGTGCCAGCAGCCCTCTCGGCCCTGGGGCCTACGAGCAGTACTTC. V gene TRBV27 combines with J gene TRBJ2-7; D is ambiguous. V lost 6 bases and J lost 2, with 17 bases in between. Germline V gives CDR1 MNHEY, CDR2 SMNVEV (reference sequence). The CDR3 runs to 15 residues.

This clonotype was seen many times. The chain has TRBV27 and TRBJ1-6; 10 bases align to TRBD1. This CDR3 has 13 amino acids. V shed 6 bases and J 8 bases; nucleotides not matched to a gene: 1. The germline V gene encodes CDR1 MNHEY and CDR2 SMNVEV (reference sequence). CDR3 nucleotide sequence: TGTGCCAGCAGAGACAGGGGGCATTCACCCCTCCACTTT. Protein sequence: CASRDRGHSPLHF.

This clonotype was seen many times. This rearrangement joins TRBV24-1 to TRBJ2-7, with a tentative D call TRBD2 (6 bases). This CDR3 spans 13 amino acids. CDR1 is KGHDR, CDR2 SFDVKD, per germline. Trimming shortened V by 2 bases and J by 3 bases, and 7 bases separated the two germline ends. Here the CDR3 reads CATSDYGSYEQYF. The DNA of the CDR3 is TGTGCCACCAGTGATTACGGGAGCTACGAGCAGTACTTC.

Details on this clonotype: Since a much larger clone is just one base distant, this may be a read error. The gene calls are TRBV7-6 and TRBJ2-7, with 9 nucleotides matching TRBD1. The CDR3 loop spans 14 amino acids. From germline, CDR1 is SGHVS and CDR2 FNYEAQ. CDR3 sequence reads: CTSSLQGADYEQYF. Written as DNA, the CDR3 is TGTACCAGCAGCTTACAGGGGGCCGACTACGAGCAGTACTTC.

This chain connects TRBV10-3 to TRBJ2-5; the match to TRBD2 covers 9 bases. This CDR3 contains 14 residues. V lost 4 bases, J lost 5 bases, and 5 bases stayed unmatched. Germline CDR1 and CDR2: ENHRY and SYGVKD. The CDR3 nucleotides read TGTGCCATCAGTGCGCTAGCGGGACGGGAGACCCAGTACTTC. The encoded protein is CAISALAGRETQYF.

This clonotype was seen at least ten times. J is TRBJ1-1 and V is TRBV29-1, with 7 positions matching TRBD1. The J segment lost 4 bases and the V segment lost 6 bases, leaving 8 bases of the junction unmatched. Germline V lookup: CDR1 SQVTM, CDR2 ANQGSEA. This CDR3 is 13 amino acids long. In DNA, the CDR3 is TGCAGCGTGCGCAGACAGGGAACCACTGAAGCTTTCTTT. Its translation is CSVRRQGTTEAFF.

In this sample, this clonotype turned up many times. The rearrangement links TRBV4-3 to TRBJ2-2; 10 bases align to TRBD2. J gave up 5 bases and V 1 base, and 7 bases lay outside the gene matches. Germline V gene lookup returns CDR1 LGHNA and CDR2 YSLEER. This CDR3 comprises 17 residues. CDR3 in DNA: TGCGCCAGCAGCCAAGGATTAGCGGGAGGAGGTACCGGGGAGCTGTTTTTT. It yields the protein CASSQGLAGGGTGELFF.

This clonotype came up a few times. The chain uses TRBV6-2 or TRBV6-3 and TRBJ1-5; D not certain. CDR1 and CDR2 (germline): MNHEY, SVGEGT. The CDR3 length is 15 residues. V dropped 5 bases and J dropped 0 bases, with 11 bases sitting between them. The CDR3 coding sequence is TGTGCCAGCAGTGCCTCAGGTTATAGCAATCAGCCCCAGCATTTT. It specifies CASSASGYSNQPQHF.

This clonotype was observed many times. V gene TRBV11-2 combines with J gene TRBJ2-2, with a weak D call TRBD1 (5 bases). V lost 3 bases and J lost 1, with 12 bases in between. The length of the CDR3 is 16 residues. Germline V gene lookup returns CDR1 SGHAT and CDR2 FQNNGV. CDR3 protein: CASSFGQLRNTGELFF. The DNA of the CDR3 is TGTGCCAGCAGCTTTGGACAACTGAGGAACACCGGGGAGCTGTTTTTT.

Note on this clonotype: A clone one base away is much larger, so this may be a read error. Because the CDR3 is missing its conserved closing phenylalanine or tryptophan, this is likely a read error. The chain is built from TRBV28 and TRBJ1-2; 12 bases agree with TRBD1. Germline V CDR1 and CDR2: MDHEN, SYDVKM. The V and J ends lost 5 bases and 5 bases, in that order; junction bases with no gene match: 6. The CDR3 loop spans 15 amino acids. The DNA of the CDR3 is TGTGCCAGCAGTACGGGACAGGGGGCAGAATATGGCTACACCCTC. This codes for CASSTGQGAEYGYTL.

This clonotype was seen repeatedly, ten times or more. A much larger clone differs by one base, so this may be a read error. The genes are TRBV6-2 or TRBV6-3 and TRBJ1-5, with D unclear. Germline CDR1 MNHEY, CDR2 SVGEGT. This CDR3 comprises 18 residues. Trimming removed 0 bases from V and 5 bases from J, with 20 bases in between. The DNA of the CDR3 is TGTGCCAGCAGTTACTCCAGGATCGAGCAGGCGGCCGATCAGCCCCAGCATTTT. Its protein product is CASSYSRIEQAADQPQHF.

This clonotype has a count of ten or more. V is TRBV20-1 and J is TRBJ1-1, with a possible D match to TRBD1 (6 bases). V was cut by 2 bases and J by 1 base, with 11 bases left in between. Looked up from germline, CDR1 is DFQATT and CDR2 is SNEGSKA (reference sequence). This CDR3 is 14 amino acids long. CDR3 protein: CSARLQGRNTEAFF. The CDR3 region has the DNA TGCAGTGCTAGACTGCAGGGGCGGAACACTGAAGCTTTCTTT.

This clonotype has just one count. The chain employs TRBV12-3 or TRBV12-4 and TRBJ1-5; a weak D match, TRBD1 (5 bases). This CDR3 comprises 13 residues. Trimming pared 8 bases from V and 7 bases from J, leaving 15 bases between. The CDR3, as DNA: TGTGCCAGCTCTCGGGGGGAGGTGCAGCCCCAGCATTTT. Amino acid sequence: CASSRGEVQPQHF.

This chain links TRBV4-2 with TRBJ1-2, with D perhaps TRBD1 (5 bases). In germline, CDR1 is LGHNA, CDR2 YNFKEQ. This CDR3 has 15 amino acids. Trimming left V 3 bases short and J 3 bases short, with 14 bases between. The CDR3 loop is CASSHGTGSDYGYTF. DNA for the CDR3: TGTGCCAGCAGCCATGGGACCGGGAGTGACTATGGCTACACCTTC.

At least ten counts were recorded for this clonotype. This rearrangement joins TRBV11-2 to TRBJ2-7; TRBD2 agrees at 13 bases. The CDR3 runs to 16 residues. CDR1 and CDR2 (germline): SGHAT, FQNNGV. V trimming: 5 bases; J trimming: 3 bases; junction bases outside the gene matches: 7. CDR3: CASSEATSGRYYEQYF. The CDR3 DNA reads TGTGCCAGCAGCGAGGCGACTAGCGGGAGGTACTACGAGCAGTACTTC. The full variable domain, completed using reference TRBV11-2 and TRBJ2-7, is EAGVAQSPRYKIIEKRQSVAFWCNPISGHATLYWYQQILGQGPKLLIQFQNNGVVDDSQLPKDRFSAERLKGVDSTLKIQPAKLEDSAVYLCASSEATSGRYYEQYFGPGTRLTVT.

CDR3 coding DNA: TGTGCCAGCAGCCAAGGGACAGGGGCCGAGACCCAGTACTTC. It translates to CASSQGTGAETQYF. V gene TRBV3-1 combines with J gene TRBJ2-5, with TRBD1 matching over 9 bases. Trimming cost V 1 base and J 5 bases; bases outside gene matches: 2. Germline V gives CDR1 LGHDT, CDR2 YNNKEL (reference sequence). The CDR3 length is 14 residues.

The V call is TRBV29-1, the J call TRBJ2-5; D could derive from TRBD1 or TRBD2 (5 bases each). Germline V gene data show CDR1 as SQVTM and CDR2 as ANQGSEA. V was shortened by 8 bases and J by 5 bases, with 12 bases between the two germline ends. This CDR3 has 11 residues. CDR3 in amino acids: CSWGFLETQYF. The CDR3, as DNA: TGCAGCTGGGGGTTCTTGGAGACCCAGTACTTC.

This clonotype appeared many times. J is TRBJ2-3 and V is TRBV18, with unresolved D. The CDR3 length is 14 residues. In germline, CDR1 is KGHSH, CDR2 LQKENI. The ends were cut back, 4 bases at V and 3 bases at J, with 11 bases in the middle. CDR3 in amino acids: CASSLPLATDTQYF. CDR3 DNA sequence: TGTGCCAGCTCACTTCCATTAGCAACAGATACGCAGTATTTT.

This clonotype came up many times. CDR3 DNA: TGTGCCAGCACCCGCAACAGGGAGGCACCCCTCCACTTT. It codes for CASTRNREAPLHF. The rearrangement joins TRBV2 to TRBJ1-6; tentative D call: TRBD1 (6 bases). V was pared by 7 bases and J by 11 bases, with 15 bases between. Per germline, CDR1 SNHLY and CDR2 FYNNEI. This CDR3 region has 13 residues.

This clonotype was picked up a small number of times. The chain carries TRBV5-1 and TRBJ2-5; no reliable D call. Germline V gene data show CDR1 as SGHRS and CDR2 as YFSETQ. The CDR3 contains 15 residues. The V end lost 0 bases, the J end lost 5 bases, and 14 bases lay between the germline ends. CDR3 sequence: CASSLEGYVGETQYF. CDR3 coding DNA: TGCGCCAGCAGCTTGGAAGGGTACGTGGGCGAGACCCAGTACTTC.

The genes are TRBV11-1 and TRBJ1-1; D gene unclear. From germline, CDR1 is SGHAT and CDR2 FQDESV (reference sequence). The CDR3 sequence is 19 residues long. Trimming took off 3 bases at V and 0 bases at J, with 23 bases between the two ends. CDR3 sequence (DNA): TGTGCCAGCAGCTTGGAGGGAAAGGGCGTCGTGGGGTTGAACACTGAAGCTTTCTTT. Its translation is CASSLEGKGVVGLNTEAFF.